The clone carrying this T cell receptor (beta chain) occurred a few times. Its antigen is unknown. With 60 Vbeta and 13 Jbeta primers, the PCR was carried out. Data came from immunoSEQ multiplex PCR; TCRdb stores just in-frame clones and leaves some out. Among 150,000 to 250,000 clones listed, roughly 78% were seen once. The data originate from a study of cytomegalovirus exposure and HLA in healthy donors. Broader study findings: Common viral pathogens seemed, in a later analysis, to connect with several of the most significant clusters.

Germline assignment: CDR1 WNHNN and CDR2 SYGVQD (reference sequence). The CDR3 contains 12 residues. Deletions cut 1 base from V and 6 bases from J, with 4 bases between. Sequencing was carried out using PBMCs. This chain joins TRBV10-1 and TRBJ2-1; D uncertain. This clonotype was sampled from a young woman in good health and CMV-seropositive. This CDR3 reads CASSEYSNEQFF. The CDR3 bases are TGCGCCAGCAGTGAGTATAGCAATGAGCAGTTCTTC.